Included here is one TCR beta chain sequence, with context. Antigen specificity is unknown. Other DNA sequences in this specimen translate into the identical CDR3. Germline V CDR1 and CDR2: MNHNS, SASEGT. The CDR3 is made up of 12 amino acids. The V end lost 0 bases, the J end lost 5 bases, and 4 bases lay between the germline ends. The entry originates in a study of T cell responses to AZD1222 COVID-19 vaccine. Study conclusions and caveats: Without day 14 samples, only post-peak T cell repertoires were studied. Baseline seropositivity characterized only a handful of AZD1222 recipients. Most donors were white British and more were female, and clonal diversity was possibly underestimated.

Profiling relied on immunoSEQ multiplex PCR, and the TCRdb table lists in-frame clones only, not all of them. The table has around 110,000 clones, about 90% seen once; the top ten hold less than 9.5%. This specimen was peripheral blood, taken 28 days after the second AZD1222 dose. V and J are TRBV6-1 and TRBJ1-2; D ambiguous. The TCR comes from an adult who received the AZD1222 COVID-19 vaccine. CDR3 sequence reads: CASSEAGYGYTF. As DNA, the CDR3 is TGTGCCAGCAGTGAAGCCGGGTATGGCTACACCTTC.